These 14 T cell receptor beta chains came from one sample sequenced in a study of CD8+CD57+ T cells in acquired aplastic anemia. Researchers used genomic DNA as the template to profile TCR beta VDJ and CDR3. TCRdb re-called the reads with MiXCR, one entry per CDR3 protein. The data contain about 160,000 distinct CDR3 sequences, 35% to 55% of them seen just once; the ten biggest clones take up 1.1%. Sequencing input: sorted CD4+, CD8+, or CD8+CD57+ T cells (not recorded which) from PBMCs. The receptor set was obtained from a human donor in good health.

The chain recombines TRBV7-3 with TRBJ2-3; 10 bases match TRBD2. From germline, CDR1 is SGHTA and CDR2 FQGTGA. The CDR3 is made up of 16 amino acids. Unmatched junction bases numbered 5, after V lost 4 bases and J lost 1 base. The CDR3: CASSSVGLAGTDTQYF. The CDR3 DNA reads TGTGCCAGCAGCTCGGTTGGACTAGCGGGCACAGATACGCAGTATTTT.

About this clonotype itself: An end of the junction differs from the germline gene, which may be a read error. The J gene is TRBJ2-1, the V gene TRBV29-1; the match to TRBD2 covers 12 bases. The CDR3 consists of 18 residues. The germline gives CDR1 SQVTM, CDR2 ANQGSEA. CDR3 sequence (DNA): TGCAGCGAGTTCGGAAACCTAGCGGGGGGGCCCCTGTCCAATGGGCAGTTCTTC. Translated, it gives CSEFGNLAGGPLSNGQFF.

This clonotype was counted at least ten times. The chain joins TRBV10-3 to TRBJ1-1, with D possibly TRBD1 on 5 matching bases. V was clipped by 6 bases and J by 7 bases, with 15 bases between them. Germline V lookup: CDR1 ENHRY, CDR2 SYGVKD. CDR3 size: 13 residues. As DNA, the CDR3 is TGTGCCATCAGGGGGACCGAAGGGAATGAAGCTTTCTTT. It encodes CAIRGTEGNEAFF.

This clonotype was seen more than once but under ten times. This chain uses TRBV28 with TRBJ2-7, with D hard to call. Germline loops: CDR1 MDHEN, CDR2 SYDVKM. The CDR3 contains 12 residues. V was cut by 2 bases and J by 3 bases, with 5 bases left in between. The chain's CDR3 is CASSLAVYEQYF. As DNA, the CDR3 is TGTGCCAGCAGTTTAGCCGTCTACGAGCAGTACTTC. The complete variable domain, with remaining parts taken from reference TRBV28 and TRBJ2-7, reads DVKVTQSSRYLVKRTGEKVFLECVQDMDHENMFWYRQDPGLGLRLIYFSYDVKMKEKGDIPEGYSVSREKKERFSLILESASTNQTSMYLCASSLAVYEQYFGPGTRLTVT.

This clonotype was recorded many times. The gene calls are TRBV7-2 and TRBJ1-2; 7 bases match TRBD1. CDR1 is SGHTA, CDR2 FQGNSA, per germline. V lost 4 bases to trimming and J lost 4 bases; unmatched junction nucleotides: 9. The CDR3 has 15 amino acids. CDR3 in amino acids: CASSSEVGQLYGYTF. The CDR3 DNA follows: TGTGCCAGCAGCTCCGAGGTGGGACAGCTCTATGGCTACACCTTC.

In this sample, this clonotype turned up a few times. V and J are TRBV20-1 and TRBJ2-1; the match to TRBD2 covers 10 bases. With 6 bases clipped from V and 5 bases from J, the junction kept 7 bases outside the gene matches. Germline CDR1 is DFQATT and CDR2 is SNEGSKA (reference sequence). This CDR3 comprises 14 residues. The CDR3 DNA reads as TGCAGTGCCGAGGGACTAGCGCACCACAATGAGCAGTTCTTC. Its protein product is CSAEGLAHHNEQFF.

V and J are TRBV25-1 and TRBJ2-7; D remains ambiguous. V lost 2 bases and J lost 2, with 7 bases in between. The length of the CDR3 is 13 residues. Germline values: CDR1 MGHDK, CDR2 SYGVNS. CDR3 region: CASSETNTYEQYF. CDR3 DNA: TGTGCCAGCAGTGAAACAAATACCTACGAGCAGTACTTC.

V is TRBV4-2 and J is TRBJ2-5; perhaps TRBD1 as D (6 bases). Germline CDR1 is LGHNA and CDR2 is YNFKEQ. CDR3 length equals 16 residues. Trimming removed 4 bases at V and 1 base at J, with 16 bases between. In nucleotides, the CDR3 is TGTGCCAGCAGCCGGGAACGTACAGGGATCCAAGAGACCCAGTACTTC. As protein: CASSRERTGIQETQYF.

This clonotype was counted between two and nine times. This chain uses TRBV6-1 with TRBJ2-1; 9 bases map to TRBD1. The CDR3 sequence is 16 residues long. After removal of 4 bases from V and 5 bases from J, the junction contained 9 bases not matched to a gene. Per the germline V gene, CDR1 is MNHNS and CDR2 is SASEGT. CDR3 in DNA: TGTGCCAGCAGTGCCCTGGACAGGGGCGGACACAATGAGCAGTTCTTC. It encodes CASSALDRGGHNEQFF.

This clonotype was counted between two and nine times. This chain links TRBV12-3 or TRBV12-4 with TRBJ2-3; a weak D match, TRBD1 (6 bases). CDR3 length: 16 residues. Deletions cut 6 bases from V and 2 bases from J, with 18 bases between. The CDR3 region has the DNA TGTGCCAGCAGGCCTACAGGGAGACCTTTCACAGATACGCAGTATTTT. It encodes CASRPTGRPFTDTQYF.

This chain links TRBV20-1 with TRBJ2-3; TRBD2 agrees at 14 bases. The trim removed 5 bases at V and 6 bases at J, leaving 7 bases unmatched. The CDR3 consists of 15 residues. Germline V gene data show CDR1 as DFQATT and CDR2 as SNEGSKA (reference sequence). The CDR3 here is CSAFKGLAGVDTQYF. The CDR3 DNA follows: TGCAGTGCTTTCAAGGGACTAGCGGGAGTGGATACGCAGTATTTT.

This clonotype was recorded at least ten times. At one boundary the junction diverges from the germline segment, which might be a read error. The genes are TRBV20-1 and TRBJ2-3, with 7 nucleotides matching TRBD1. The CDR3 covers 15 residues. The V gene's germline CDR1 is DFQATT and CDR2 SNEGSKA (reference sequence). As DNA, the CDR3 is TGCAGTGCTGGGAATACAGGGGAAGCTACAGGTACGCAGTATTTT. This codes for CSAGNTGEATGTQYF.

The rearrangement links TRBV24-1 to TRBJ1-5; D gene ambiguous. The V gene's germline CDR1 is KGHDR and CDR2 SFDVKD. Trimming stripped 5 bases from V and 0 bases from J, with 7 bases between. This CDR3 has 14 amino acids. CDR3 residues: CATSAVGSNQPQHF. DNA for the CDR3: TGTGCCACCAGTGCGGTGGGTAGCAATCAGCCCCAGCATTTT.

There are a few counts of this clonotype. A read error may be the cause here, since a much bigger clone is one base away. V gene TRBV6-5 combines with J gene TRBJ2-7; D possibly corresponds to TRBD1 (5 bases). Germline V CDR1 and CDR2: MNHEY, SVGAGI. This CDR3 region has 15 residues. V was pared by 0 bases and J by 4 bases, with 13 bases between. CDR3 nucleotide sequence: TGTGCCAGCAGTTACTCGACAGTCAAAGGGTACGAGCAGTACTTC. The encoded protein is CASSYSTVKGYEQYF.